The next 19 T cell receptor beta chains were all read from a single sample in a study of blood T cell repertoires in COVID-19. Profiled with immunoSEQ multiplex PCR; TCRdb holds only in-frame clones, not every one. This sample yields a few hundred thousand clones, of which 80% to 85% are seen a single time; more than 1.5% belongs to the top ten. What was sequenced was peripheral blood. The origin of the receptors is a woman in her forties who had recovered from COVID-19.

The chain carries TRBV7-9 and TRBJ2-7; TRBD1 might be the D (6 bases). The CDR3 sequence is 15 residues long. Trimming pared 5 bases from V and 7 bases from J, leaving 21 bases between. Per germline, CDR1 SEHNR and CDR2 FQNEAQ (reference sequence). CDR3 sequence: CASSPRRGWESEQYF. CDR3 in DNA: TGTGCCAGCAGCCCACGCAGGGGCTGGGAAAGTGAGCAGTACTTC. The full variable domain, rest sourced from reference TRBV7-9 and TRBJ2-7, is DTGVSQNPRHKITKRGQNVTFRCDPISEHNRLYWYRQTLGQGPEFLTYFQNEAQLEKSRLLSDRFSAERPKGSFSTLEIQRTEQGDSAMYLCASSPRRGWESEQYFGPGTRLTVT.

The chain links TRBV30 to TRBJ2-1; 7 bases align to TRBD2. Unmatched junction bases numbered 7, after V lost 2 bases and J lost 9 bases. The CDR3 is 13 residues long. CDR1 and CDR2 (germline): GTSNPN, SVGIG (reference sequence). The CDR3 DNA reads as TGTGCCTGGAGTTGGGGGGGGGTAACTGAGCAGTTCTTC. This sequence encodes CAWSWGGVTEQFF.

The V and J genes are TRBV6-4 and TRBJ1-2; D is possibly TRBD1 (6 bases). Germline CDR1 MRHNA, CDR2 SNTAGT. Trimming took 11 bases from V and 8 from J, leaving 18 bases between them. This CDR3 region has 12 residues. CDR3 sequence: CAGRTGLGGYTF. DNA for the CDR3: TGTGCCGGGAGAACAGGGCTCGGCGGCTACACCTTC.

V is TRBV2 and J is TRBJ1-1, with D possibly matching TRBD1 (5 bases). This CDR3 spans 12 amino acids. V lost 5 bases and J lost 6, with 10 bases in between. CDR1 is SNHLY, CDR2 FYNNEI, per germline. Here the CDR3 DNA reads TGTGCCAGCAGTCGGAGGGGACCTGAAGCTTTCTTT. Protein product: CASSRRGPEAFF.

The chain couples TRBV3-1 (or the pseudogene TRBV3-2) to TRBJ2-7; tentative D call: TRBD1 (5 bases). The CDR3 is made up of 11 amino acids. The germline gives CDR1 LGHDT, CDR2 YNNKEL (reference sequence). V lost 2 bases and J lost 11, with 10 bases in between. CDR3: CASSQSGREYF. CDR3 DNA sequence: TGTGCCAGCAGCCAAAGTGGCAGGGAGTACTTC.

This clone was detected only a few times. This chain connects TRBV6-1 to TRBJ1-1; TRBD1 is a possible D gene (5 bases). V was pared by 3 bases and J by 4 bases, with 12 bases between. This CDR3 is built from 14 residues. Germline assignment: CDR1 MNHNS and CDR2 SASEGT. Here the CDR3 reads CASSEGGEPTEAFF. CDR3 sequence (DNA): TGTGCCAGCAGTGAGGGAGGGGAGCCCACTGAAGCTTTCTTT.

On this clone: The same CDR3 arises from other DNA sequences in this sample as well. The chain links TRBV6-4 to TRBJ2-3, with 10 bases matching TRBD2. The V gene end was trimmed by 4 bases and the J gene end by 0 bases; junction bases not matched to a gene: 1. This CDR3 comprises 15 residues. Per germline, CDR1 MRHNA and CDR2 SNTAGT. The CDR3 reads CASSVLAGSTDTQYF. CDR3 DNA: TGTGCCAGCAGTGTACTAGCGGGGAGCACAGATACGCAGTATTTT.

This clone appeared a few times. The chain uses TRBV19 and TRBJ2-5, with TRBD1 matching 8 bases. Germline-derived CDR1 and CDR2 are LNHDA and SQIVND (reference sequence). V was clipped by 1 base and J by 8 bases; unmatched bases: 3. The CDR3 runs 13 residues. The CDR3 is CASSIAGQETQYF. The CDR3 DNA follows: TGTGCCAGTAGTATAGCGGGACAGGAAACCCAGTACTTC. Full variable domain (outside the CDR3, taken from reference TRBV19 and TRBJ2-5): DGGITQSPKYLFRKEGQNVTLSCEQNLNHDAMYWYRQDPGQGLRLIYYSQIVNDFQKGDIAEGYSVSREKKESFPLTVTSAQKNPTAFYLCASSIAGQETQYFGPGTRLLVL.

This clone was seen a handful of times. The V gene is TRBV4-2, the J gene TRBJ2-1; TRBD2 is a possible D gene (7 bases). V lost 0 bases and J lost 8, with 14 bases in between. There are 15 residues in the CDR3. In germline, CDR1 is LGHNA, CDR2 YNFKEQ. CDR3 bases: TGTGCCAGCAGCCAAGATACGGGGGGCCCCGATGAGCAGTTCTTC. It specifies CASSQDTGGPDEQFF.

The chain recombines TRBV7-8 with TRBJ1-1, with 9 bases identical to TRBD1. CDR1 is SGHVS and CDR2 is FQNEAQ in the germline V gene. The CDR3 contains 13 residues. J lost 5 bases, V lost 6 bases, and 4 bases had no gene match. The CDR3 is CASRGQGETEAFF. The CDR3 nucleotides read TGTGCCAGCAGGGGACAGGGAGAAACTGAAGCTTTCTTT.

The chain links TRBV5-1 to TRBJ1-1; D unresolved. V dropped 5 bases and J dropped 1 base, with 18 bases sitting between them. Germline values: CDR1 SGHRS, CDR2 YFSETQ. This CDR3 comprises 16 residues. CDR3 region: CASRTYRGGPNTEAFF. The CDR3 nucleotides read TGCGCCAGCAGGACCTACCGAGGAGGCCCGAACACTGAAGCTTTCTTT.

The chain has TRBV13 and TRBJ2-7; 8 bases align to TRBD1. This CDR3 comprises 17 residues. CDR1 and CDR2 (germline): PRHDT, FYEKMQ (reference sequence). The J segment lost 3 bases and the V segment lost 2 bases, leaving 12 bases of the junction unmatched. CDR3 protein: CASSLTTGTGGIYEQYF. The CDR3 nucleotides read TGTGCCAGCAGCTTAACCACCGGGACAGGCGGGATCTACGAGCAGTACTTC.

The V and J genes are TRBV5-1 and TRBJ2-1, with 8 bases matching TRBD2. The CDR3 loop spans 15 amino acids. V lost 0 bases to trimming and J lost 8 bases; unmatched junction nucleotides: 7. Germline V gives CDR1 SGHRS, CDR2 YFSETQ. The CDR3 loop is CASSLDRTSWDEQFF. As DNA, the CDR3 is TGCGCCAGCAGCTTGGACCGGACTAGCTGGGATGAGCAGTTCTTC.

The rearrangement uses TRBV4-1 and TRBJ1-4, with 8 bases that match TRBD1. This CDR3 has 15 amino acids. Germline CDR1 MGHRA, CDR2 YSYEKL. V was pared by 3 bases and J by 7 bases, with 7 bases of the junction left unmatched. CDR3 residues: CASSHPTGGSEKLFF. CDR3 sequence (DNA): TGCGCCAGCAGCCATCCCACAGGGGGGTCTGAAAAACTGTTTTTT.

There are a few counts of this clone. The gene calls are TRBV28 and TRBJ2-7, with D possibly TRBD1 on 7 matching bases. The germline V gene has CDR1 MDHEN and CDR2 SYDVKM. Trimming cost V 6 bases and J 0 bases, with 12 bases left between them. The CDR3 has 14 amino acids. The CDR3, as DNA: TGTGCCAGCAGCCCAGGGGGGAGCTCCTACGAGCAGTACTTC. As protein: CASSPGGSSYEQYF.

The chain couples TRBV30 to TRBJ1-5, with D maybe TRBD1 (5 bases). V dropped 0 bases and J dropped 0 bases, with 6 bases sitting between them. This CDR3 region has 14 residues. The V gene's germline CDR1 is GTSNPN and CDR2 SVGIG (reference sequence). CDR3 residues: CAWSVGASNQPQHF. The CDR3 coding sequence is TGTGCCTGGAGTGTTGGGGCTAGCAATCAGCCCCAGCATTTT. Variable domain in full (rest from reference TRBV30 and TRBJ1-5): SQTIHQWPATLVQPVGSPLSLECTVEGTSNPNLYWYRQAAGRGLQLLFYSVGIGQISSEVPQNLSASRPQDRQFILSSKKLLLSDSGFYLCAWSVGASNQPQHFGDGTRLSIL.

This chain joins TRBV18 and TRBJ2-1; D is possibly TRBD2 (5 bases). The length of the CDR3 is 14 residues. The V and J ends lost 3 bases and 1 base respectively, with 7 bases between them. Per germline, CDR1 KGHSH and CDR2 LQKENI. CDR3 DNA sequence: TGTGCCAGCTCACCCCGGGAATCCTACAATGAGCAGTTCTTC. Amino acid sequence: CASSPRESYNEQFF.

The genes are TRBV5-5 and TRBJ2-7, with D perhaps TRBD2 (5 bases). This CDR3 is built from 18 residues. Trimming left V 4 bases short and J 0 bases short, with 23 bases between. Looked up from germline, CDR1 is SGHKS and CDR2 is YYEKEE (reference sequence). The CDR3 sequence: CASSPPSVGALFSYEQYF. The DNA for the CDR3 is TGTGCCAGCAGCCCCCCAAGTGTGGGAGCGCTTTTCTCCTACGAGCAGTACTTC. Full variable domain (rest looked up from reference TRBV5-5 and TRBJ2-7): DAGVTQSPTHLIKTRGQQVTLRCSPISGHKSVSWYQQVLGQGPQFIFQYYEKEERGRGNFPDRFSARQFPNYSSELNVNALLLGDSALYLCASSPPSVGALFSYEQYFGPGTRLTVT.

The chain is built from TRBV7-9 and TRBJ2-7; D possibly corresponds to TRBD2 (5 bases). V shed 5 bases and J shed 3 bases, with 23 bases lying between them. This CDR3 comprises 17 residues. Germline V gene data show CDR1 as SEHNR and CDR2 as FQNEAQ (reference sequence). The CDR3 reads CASSPRPSVGELYEQYF. CDR3 sequence (DNA): TGTGCCAGCAGCCCCCGCCCCTCCGTGGGAGAGCTCTACGAGCAGTACTTC.